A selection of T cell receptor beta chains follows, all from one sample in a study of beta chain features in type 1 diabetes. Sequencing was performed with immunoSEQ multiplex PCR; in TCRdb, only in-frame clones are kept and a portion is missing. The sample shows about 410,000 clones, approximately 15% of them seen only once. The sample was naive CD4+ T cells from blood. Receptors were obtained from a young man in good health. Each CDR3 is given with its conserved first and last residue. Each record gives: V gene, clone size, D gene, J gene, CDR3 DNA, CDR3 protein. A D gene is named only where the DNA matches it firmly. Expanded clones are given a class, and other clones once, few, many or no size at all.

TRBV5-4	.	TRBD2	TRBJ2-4	TGTGCCAGCAGCTCGGCCCGGACTAGCGCGAAGACAGACATTCAGTACTTC	CASSSARTSAKTDIQYF
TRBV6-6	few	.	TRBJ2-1	TGTGCCAGCAGTTACAGAAATGGTTACAATGAGCAGTTCTTC	CASSYRNGYNEQFF
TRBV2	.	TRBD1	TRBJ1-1	TGTGCCAGCACCCCGACAGGGGGCTATACTGAAGCTTTCTTT	CASTPTGGYTEAFF
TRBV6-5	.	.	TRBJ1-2	TGTGCCAGCAGTCGCACGGGACGGTCTTGGGGCTACACCTTC	CASSRTGRSWGYTF
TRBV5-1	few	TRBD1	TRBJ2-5	TGCGCCAGCAGCTTCGGGACAGCCCAAGAGACCCAGTACTTC	CASSFGTAQETQYF
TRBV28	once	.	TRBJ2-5	TGTGCCAGCAGTTCCATTTACAGCTCCCAGTCTCTGGAGACCCAGTACTTC	CASSSIYSSQSLETQYF
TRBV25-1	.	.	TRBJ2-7	TGTGCCAGCAACACAGAACAGAATACCTACGAGCAGTACTTC	CASNTEQNTYEQYF
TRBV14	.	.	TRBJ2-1	TGTGCCAGCAGCCAAGATCTCACCAGGGCCTCCAGGGGTGAGCAGTTCTTC	CASSQDLTRASRGEQFF
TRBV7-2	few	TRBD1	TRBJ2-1	TGTGCCAGCAGCTTAGCGCTTAGTATCGGGACAGGATACAATGAGCAGTTCTTC	CASSLALSIGTGYNEQFF
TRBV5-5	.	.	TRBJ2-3	TGTGCCAGCAGGGACGGCCTCCCCGCAGATACGCAGTATTTT	CASRDGLPADTQYF
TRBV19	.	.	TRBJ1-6	TGTGCCAGTAGGCGGGGTTGGAATTCACCCCTCCACTTT	CASRRGWNSPLHF
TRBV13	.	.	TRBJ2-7	TGTGCCAGCAGCTTAACGAGGTACGAGCAGTACTTC	CASSLTRYEQYF
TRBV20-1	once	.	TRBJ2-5	TGCAGTGCTAGGCTAGAAGAGACCCAGTACTTC	CSARLEETQYF
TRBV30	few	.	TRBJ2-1	TGTGCCTGGAGTAGTTTGGCCTTATTAGTCAATGAGCAGTTCTTC	CAWSSLALLVNEQFF
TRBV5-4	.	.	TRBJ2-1	TGTGCCAGCAGCTTGCCGCGACAGCTTTCCAATGAGCAGTTCTTC	CASSLPRQLSNEQFF
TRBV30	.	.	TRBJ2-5	TGTGCCTGGAGTGTACACATTCAAGAGACCCAGTACTTC	CAWSVHIQETQYF